This T cell receptor beta chain was profiled in a study of shared clonotypes between healthy human individuals. Study as a whole: A couple of women and a few men aged 18 to 49 served as donors.

TCRdb's table, derived via immunoSEQ multiplex PCR, lists solely in-frame clones and lacks some. This table holds 2 million to 3 million clones, 90% to 95% found once. The CDR3 loop spans 15 amino acids. With V trimmed by 5 bases and J by 0 bases, 3 bases remained unmatched. Germline loops: CDR1 SGHNT, CDR2 YYREEE (reference sequence). The sample consisted of naive CD4+ T cells sorted from blood. Subset in this sample: CD45RA+ positively selected. The sequence came from a man aged 18 to 30 in good health. The chain has TRBV5-4 and TRBJ2-2, with TRBD2 matching over 8 bases. The CDR3 region has the DNA TGTGCCAGCAGAGCGGGGGTTTCGAACACCGGGGAGCTGTTTTTT. Protein: CASRAGVSNTGELFF.